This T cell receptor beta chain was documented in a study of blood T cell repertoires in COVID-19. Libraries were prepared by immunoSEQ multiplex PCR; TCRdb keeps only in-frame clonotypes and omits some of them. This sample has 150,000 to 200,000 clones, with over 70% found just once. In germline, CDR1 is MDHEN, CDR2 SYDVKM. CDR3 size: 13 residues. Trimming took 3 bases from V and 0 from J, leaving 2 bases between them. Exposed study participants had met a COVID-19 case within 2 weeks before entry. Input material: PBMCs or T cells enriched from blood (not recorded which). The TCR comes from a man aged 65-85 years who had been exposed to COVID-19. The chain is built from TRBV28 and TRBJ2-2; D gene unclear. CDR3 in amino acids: CASSFANTGELFF. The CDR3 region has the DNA TGTGCCAGCAGTTTCGCGAACACCGGGGAGCTGTTTTTT. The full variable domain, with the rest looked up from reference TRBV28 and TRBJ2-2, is DVKVTQSSRYLVKRTGEKVFLECVQDMDHENMFWYRQDPGLGLRLIYFSYDVKMKEKGDIPEGYSVSREKKERFSLILESASTNQTSMYLCASSFANTGELFFGEGSRLTVL.